This T cell receptor (beta chain) was observed in a study of beta chain features in type 1 diabetes. It was via CD45RO/CCR7/CD25/CD127/CD95/CD27 that CD4+ naive, central memory, regulatory and stem cell-like memory cells were sorted. This clone was observed a handful of times. The antigen remains unidentified. Study-wide points: Shorter TCRB CDR3s, moderately but significantly so, were found in Type 1 diabetes patients in all four CD4+ subsets.

The V end was cut by 0 bases, the J end by 1 base, with 13 bases between. The CDR3 loop spans 18 amino acids. Expressed TCRB transcripts were sequenced because the entire RNA isolate underwent reverse transcription. The repertoire was sequenced with immunoSEQ multiplex PCR; TCRdb's copy has only in-frame clones and lacks some. The sample consists of 310,000 or so clones, 15% of them appearing once. The source material was naive CD4+ T cells from blood. The V gene is TRBV23-1, the J gene TRBJ2-6; no definite D call. TRBV23-1 is sorted into the ORF group, with uncertain function. The TCR originated in a young man with type 1 diabetes. CDR3 in DNA: TGCGCCAGCAGTCAATCCAGGTGGAAAGGATCTGGGGCCAACGTCCTGACTTTC. This sequence encodes CASSQSRWKGSGANVLTF.